This T cell receptor beta chain was recovered during a study of chemoradiotherapy in HPV16-positive cancers. Study-wide context: A couple of HPV16-positive patients' cells yielded candidate HPV-specific clones and common motifs. General study points: The functional HPV-specific definition rests on just a couple of HPV16-positive patients.

Over chemoradiotherapy, repertoires were sampled more than once. Only in-frame clones appear in the TCRdb table, and some are missing; sequencing was by immunoSEQ multiplex PCR. The sample shows 3,500 to 5,000 clones, around four fifths of them seen only once. In the case of this clone: Its antigen remains unidentified. Other DNA sequences from this sample encode an identical CDR3 as well.

The TCR was taken from a human donor with HPV-associated anogenital cancer. This sample comprised tumor tissue, obtained from a patient who underwent chemoradiotherapy.

CDR3 coding DNA: TGCGCCAGCAGCAGACAGAGAAACTCCTACGAGCAGTACTTC. It yields the protein CASSRQRNSYEQYF. The chain joins TRBV10-2 to TRBJ2-7; tentatively, D is TRBD1 (5 bases). The CDR3 extends over 14 amino acids. The germline gives CDR1 WSHSY, CDR2 SAAADI. The V end was cut by 6 bases, the J end by 0 bases, with 12 bases between.